These 12 T cell receptor beta chains originate from one sample sequenced in a study of cytomegalovirus exposure and HLA in healthy donors. It was with 60 Vbeta and 13 Jbeta primers that the PCR ran. The assay was immunoSEQ multiplex PCR, and TCRdb's table has in-frame clones only and misses some. The repertoire table contains some 160,000 clones. The sample consisted of PBMCs. The source is a man aged 30 to 39 in good health and CMV-seronegative.

The chain carries TRBV10-3 and TRBJ2-7; TRBD1 might be the D (6 bases). The CDR3 runs to 12 residues. Germline CDR1 and CDR2: ENHRY and SYGVKD. V lost 11 bases and J 4 bases, leaving 15 bases between the germline ends. The CDR3 reads CAAAGQTYEQYF. CDR3 in DNA: TGTGCCGCCGCCGGACAGACATACGAGCAGTACTTC.

The chain uses TRBV10-1 and TRBJ2-3; 9 bases align to TRBD2. The CDR3 runs 15 residues. Per germline, CDR1 WNHNN and CDR2 SYGVQD (reference sequence). The V segment lost 2 bases and the J segment 2 bases; nucleotides outside the gene matches: 2. The CDR3: CASSESGRNTDTQYF. In DNA, the CDR3 is TGCGCCAGCAGTGAGAGCGGGAGGAACACAGATACGCAGTATTTT.

The rearrangement joins TRBV5-6 to TRBJ1-2, with D possibly TRBD1 on 6 matching bases. Per germline, CDR1 SGHDT and CDR2 YYEEEE. The CDR3 spans 13 residues. V dropped 0 bases and J dropped 3 bases, with 6 bases sitting between them. Written as DNA, the CDR3 is TGTGCCAGCAGCTTGGGGACAGACTATGGCTACACCTTC. This sequence encodes CASSLGTDYGYTF.

CDR3: CASSQQATGEQYF. CDR3 nucleotide sequence: TGTGCCAGCAGCCAACAGGCGACAGGGGAGCAGTACTTC. This chain links TRBV7-3 with TRBJ2-7; TRBD1 aligns across 7 bases. CDR1 is SGHTA, CDR2 FQGTGA, per germline. V shed 5 bases and J 7 bases; nucleotides not matched to a gene: 8. This CDR3 has 13 residues.

The rearrangement links TRBV14 to TRBJ1-3; 7 nucleotides line up with TRBD1. Germline-derived CDR1 and CDR2 are SGHDN and FVKESK. Unmatched junction bases numbered 15, after V lost 1 base and J lost 0 bases. The CDR3 has 20 residues. This chain's CDR3 is CASSQGGPKQGSPSGNTIYF. The DNA of the CDR3 is TGTGCCAGCAGCCAAGGAGGGCCCAAACAGGGGTCCCCCTCTGGAAACACCATATATTTT.

The rearrangement links TRBV6-1 to TRBJ2-5, with D perhaps TRBD1 (6 bases). Germline V gene sequence: CDR1 MNHNS, CDR2 SASEGT. The V end was cut by 5 bases, the J end by 3 bases, with 10 bases between. The length of the CDR3 is 13 residues. Here the CDR3 DNA reads TGTGCCAGCAGTCGGGCAGGGGAAGAGACCCAGTACTTC. This gives the protein CASSRAGEETQYF.

The chain uses TRBV7-2 and TRBJ1-2; 7 nucleotides align to TRBD1. This CDR3 region has 13 residues. CDR1 and CDR2 from the germline V gene are SGHTA and FQGNSA. V gave up 2 bases and J gave up 4 bases; unmatched junction bases: 1. The CDR3 coding sequence is TGTGCCAGCAGCTTAAGGGGGCCCTATGGCTACACCTTC. This codes for CASSLRGPYGYTF. Supplemented by reference TRBV7-2 and TRBJ1-2, the full variable domain reads GAGVSQSPSNKVTEKGKDVELRCDPISGHTALYWYRQSLGQGLEFLIYFQGNSAPDKSGLPSDRFSAERTGGSVSTLTIQRTQQEDSAVYLCASSLRGPYGYTFGSGTRLTVV.

In regard to this clone: The sample holds other DNA sequences that translate to the same CDR3. The chain recombines TRBV5-1 with TRBJ2-2, with D maybe TRBD1 (5 bases). Germline CDR1 and CDR2: SGHRS and YFSETQ. This CDR3 region has 16 residues. Trimming stripped 0 bases from V and 1 base from J, with 10 bases between. CDR3 loop: CASSLADSLNTGELFF. Here the CDR3 DNA reads TGCGCCAGCAGCTTGGCTGACAGCCTGAACACCGGGGAGCTGTTTTTT.

The chain recombines TRBV13 with TRBJ2-7; D is unresolved. CDR3 size: 12 residues. The germline gives CDR1 PRHDT, CDR2 FYEKMQ (reference sequence). The ends were cut back, 3 bases at V and 5 bases at J, with 8 bases in the middle. The DNA for the CDR3 is TGTGCCAGCAGCTTGGCGGTAAACGAGCAGTACTTC. The encoded protein is CASSLAVNEQYF.

The chain couples TRBV5-1 to TRBJ2-1; a possible D gene is TRBD1 (6 bases). The V end was cut by 5 bases, the J end by 8 bases, with 11 bases between. Looked up from germline, CDR1 is SGHRS and CDR2 is YFSETQ. The length of the CDR3 is 12 residues. CDR3 bases: TGCGCCAGCAGTCCCTGGGGGCATGAGCAGTTCTTC. Protein: CASSPWGHEQFF.

The chain links TRBV13 to TRBJ1-1, with 8 bases fitting TRBD1. This CDR3 contains 16 residues. CDR1 PRHDT and CDR2 FYEKMQ come from the germline V gene (reference sequence). J lost 2 bases, V lost 4 bases, and 9 bases had no gene match. The CDR3 coding sequence is TGTGCCAGCAGCTCACCTCGGGACAGGATTAACACTGAAGCTTTCTTT. Protein: CASSSPRDRINTEAFF.

V gene TRBV2 combines with J gene TRBJ1-1, with unresolved D. Trimming took 4 bases from V and 1 from J, leaving 7 bases between them. This CDR3 is 13 amino acids long. Germline lookup yields CDR1 SNHLY and CDR2 FYNNEI. This CDR3 is CASSAQSNTEAFF. In DNA form, the CDR3 reads TGTGCCAGCAGTGCGCAGTCGAACACTGAAGCTTTCTTT.